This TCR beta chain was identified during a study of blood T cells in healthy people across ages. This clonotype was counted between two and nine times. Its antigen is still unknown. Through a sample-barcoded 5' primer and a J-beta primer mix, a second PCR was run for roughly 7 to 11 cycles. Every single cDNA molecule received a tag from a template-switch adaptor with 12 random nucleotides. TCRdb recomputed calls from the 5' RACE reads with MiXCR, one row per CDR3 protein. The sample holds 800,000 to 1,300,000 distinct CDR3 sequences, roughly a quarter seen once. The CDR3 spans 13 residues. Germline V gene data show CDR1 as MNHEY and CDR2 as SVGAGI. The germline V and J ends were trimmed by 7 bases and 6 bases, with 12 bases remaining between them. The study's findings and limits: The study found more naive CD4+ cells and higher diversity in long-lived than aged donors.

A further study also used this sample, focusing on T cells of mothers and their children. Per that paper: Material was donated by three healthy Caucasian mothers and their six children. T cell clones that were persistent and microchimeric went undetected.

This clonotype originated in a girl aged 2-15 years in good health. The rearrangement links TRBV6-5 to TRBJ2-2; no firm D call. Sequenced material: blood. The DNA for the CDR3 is TGTGCCAGCAAGCGCGGAGCCCCCGGGGAGCTGTTTTTT. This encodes CASKRGAPGELFF.